This entry is about one T cell receptor (beta chain). Its antigen is not identified. These data originate in a study of cytomegalovirus exposure and HLA in healthy donors. CDR1 and CDR2 (germline): SQVTM, ANQGSEA. The V and J ends lost 4 bases and 0 bases respectively, with 11 bases between them. The CDR3 sequence is 14 residues long. Donors likely had unrecorded immune exposures despite being nominally healthy when sampled. The study, taken as a whole, reports: Prediction of most subjects' HLA-A and HLA-B alleles by TCR beta sequences was reportedly accurate. A later analysis by the authors found several of the most significant clusters apparently linked to common viral pathogens. The Asian-associated ancestry cluster reportedly had fewer N-insertions than the approximately 650-donor mean in a later analysis.

Researchers ran the PCR with 60 Vbeta and 13 Jbeta primers. Method: immunoSEQ multiplex PCR; TCRdb's copy keeps in-frame clones and lacks some. The sample carries approximately 150,000 clones, around 80% recorded once. The TCR was taken from a woman aged 25 to 45 in good health and CMV-seropositive. Sequenced: PBMCs. The chain joins TRBV29-1 to TRBJ2-3; possible D gene TRBD1, 5 bases. CDR3 protein: CSVGQGASTDTQYF. The CDR3 DNA follows: TGCAGCGTTGGCCAGGGCGCTAGCACAGATACGCAGTATTTT.